Listed here are 4 T cell receptor beta chains from one sample, sequenced in a study of blood T cell repertoires in COVID-19. Generated by immunoSEQ multiplex PCR, the TCRdb table keeps only in-frame clones and is missing some. The profile shows 300,000 to 350,000 clones, 90% of them singletons. Sequences were obtained from peripheral blood. The receptor source for this set is a woman aged 30 to 39 with COVID-19, enrolled during active disease.

The V call is TRBV20-1, the J call TRBJ2-5, with D perhaps TRBD2 (5 bases). The CDR3 covers 15 residues. V was cut by 3 bases and J by 3 bases, with 17 bases left in between. The germline CDR1 and CDR2 sequences are DFQATT and SNEGSKA (reference sequence). CDR3 DNA: TGCAGTGCTAGTTTGACTCATCCCGGGGAAGAGACCCAGTACTTC. Protein product: CSASLTHPGEETQYF.

V is TRBV6-1 and J is TRBJ2-3; TRBD2 matches at 10 bases. The length of the CDR3 is 16 residues. V lost 1 base to trimming and J lost 4 bases; unmatched junction nucleotides: 5. Germline V gene sequence: CDR1 MNHNS, CDR2 SASEGT. CDR3 nucleotides: TGTGCCAGCAGTGAAGTTCTAGCGGGAGCGGCAGATACGCAGTATTTT. Protein sequence: CASSEVLAGAADTQYF.

In its sample, this clone was seen a few times. V gene TRBV28 combines with J gene TRBJ2-7, with a tentative D call TRBD2 (5 bases). V lost 5 bases and J lost 5, with 13 bases in between. The length of the CDR3 is 13 residues. The germline CDR1 and CDR2 sequences are MDHEN and SYDVKM. DNA for the CDR3: TGTGCCAGCAGTCCGAAGCCCGGGGACGAGCAGTACTTC. This encodes CASSPKPGDEQYF.

The J gene is TRBJ2-7, the V gene TRBV18; D may be TRBD2 (5 bases). Germline V gene lookup returns CDR1 KGHSH and CDR2 LQKENI. Trimming removed 0 bases from V and 0 bases from J, with 12 bases in between. The CDR3 covers 16 residues. The CDR3 region is CASSPPSERSSYEQYF. The DNA for the CDR3 is TGTGCCAGCTCACCACCGTCCGAGCGGAGCTCCTACGAGCAGTACTTC.